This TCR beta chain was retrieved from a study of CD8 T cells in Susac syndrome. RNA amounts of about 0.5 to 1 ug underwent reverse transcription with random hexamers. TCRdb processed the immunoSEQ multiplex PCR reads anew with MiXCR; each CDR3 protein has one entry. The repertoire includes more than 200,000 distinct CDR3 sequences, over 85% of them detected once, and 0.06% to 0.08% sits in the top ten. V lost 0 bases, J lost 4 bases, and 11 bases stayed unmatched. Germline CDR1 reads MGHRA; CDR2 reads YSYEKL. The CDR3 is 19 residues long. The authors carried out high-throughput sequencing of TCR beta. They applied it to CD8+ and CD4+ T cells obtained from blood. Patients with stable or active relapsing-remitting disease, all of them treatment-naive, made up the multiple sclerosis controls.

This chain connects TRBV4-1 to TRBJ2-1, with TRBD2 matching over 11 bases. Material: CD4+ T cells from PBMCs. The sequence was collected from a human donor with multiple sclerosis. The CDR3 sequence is CASSQDLETSGVIYNEQFF. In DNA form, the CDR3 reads TGCGCCAGCAGCCAAGATCTCGAGACTAGCGGGGTGATTTACAATGAGCAGTTCTTC.